The clone carrying this T cell receptor (beta chain) has only a few counts. PCR employed 60 Vbeta and 13 Jbeta primers. Sequencing used immunoSEQ multiplex PCR; TCRdb keeps in-frame clones, though not all of them. The repertoire has under 150,000 clones, over 75% of them found once; the top ten carry about 5%. The record originates from a study of cytomegalovirus exposure and HLA in healthy donors. V was pared by 2 bases and J by 1 base, with 9 bases between. There are 15 residues in the CDR3. CDR1 MNHNS and CDR2 SASEGT come from the germline V gene. This rearrangement joins TRBV6-1 to TRBJ1-5; D remains ambiguous. The source of this sequence is a woman in her twenties or thirties in good health and CMV-seropositive. Material for sequencing was PBMCs. CDR3 DNA: TGTGCCAGCAGTGAACGCGGGAAGAGCAATCAGCCCCAGCATTTT. Translated, it gives CASSERGKSNQPQHF.